The sequence of this TCR beta chain was determined in a study of STAT5B mutations in CD4+ large granular lymphocyte leukemia. Study-wide results and limits: Higher CD4+ than CD8+ T-LGLL clonality might reflect small sample size. Without putative leukemic clones, patient CD4-sorted repertoires remained more clonal than healthy CD4+ repertoires. Compared with healthy controls (2/35), patient top clones favored TRBV06 (8/27).

Trimming stripped 6 bases from V and 6 bases from J, with 18 bases between. Germline V gene sequence: CDR1 SQVTM, CDR2 ANQGSEA. The CDR3 extends over 14 amino acids. Remarks on this clone: The antigen remains undetermined.

Sequencing was at survey level. TCRdb keeps only in-frame clones here, not all; method: immunoSEQ multiplex PCR. Of more than 25,000 clones in the sample, 81% were seen once. The sequencing sample was made of CD4+ T cells from blood buffy coats. The receptor was isolated from a human donor in good health. The V call is TRBV29-1, the J call TRBJ2-1, with D maybe TRBD1 (5 bases). The CDR3 loop is CSVRAAGRINEQFF. CDR3 in DNA: TGCAGCGTCAGGGCGGCAGGGCGAATCAATGAGCAGTTCTTC.